These T cell receptor beta chains were read from a single sample in a study of liver allograft versus peripheral blood T cells. TCRdb redid the calling of the reads with MiXCR, one entry per CDR3 protein. The sample carries about 3,600 distinct CDR3 sequences, 11% to 15% recorded once. The receptor source for this set is a human patient who had a liver transplant. Some of the T cells may derive from the graft donor. Each CDR3 is given with its conserved first and last residue. The order of the fields is J gene, D gene, clone size, V gene, CDR3 protein, CDR3 DNA. A D gene is named only where the DNA matches it firmly. The listing skips clone size in some rows; elsewhere it reads once, few, many or a size class.

>TRBJ1-1|.|medium-sized|TRBV5-6
CASSLESKGQKETEAFF
TGTGCCAGCAGCTTGGAGTCCAAGGGTCAAAAGGAGACTGAAGCTTTCTTT
>TRBJ2-2|.|many|TRBV27
CASETGLGTGELFF
TGTGCCAGCGAAACAGGTCTAGGCACCGGGGAGCTGTTTTTT
>TRBJ1-4|TRBD1|large|TRBV6-1
CASSSWTGIIEKLFF
TGTGCCAGCAGTTCCTGGACAGGGATTATTGAAAAACTGTTTTTT
>TRBJ1-2|.|medium-sized|TRBV7-2
CASSLTPPGNEGYTF
TGTGCCAGCAGCTTAACCCCTCCGGGAAACGAAGGCTACACCTTC
>TRBJ1-2|.|medium-sized|TRBV24-1
CATSEPGATLYGYTF
TGTGCCACCAGTGAACCCGGGGCGACCCTCTATGGCTACACCTTC
>TRBJ1-2|.|medium-sized|TRBV6-5
CASSYYVGALSYGYTF
TGTGCCAGCAGTTACTATGTTGGCGCCTTGAGCTATGGCTACACCTTC
>TRBJ2-2|.|medium-sized|TRBV10-3
CASSESPRTVAGELFF
TGTGCCAGCAGTGAAAGCCCCCGGACTGTGGCCGGGGAGCTGTTTTTT
>TRBJ2-7|TRBD1|medium-sized|TRBV27
CASSLGTGNSYEQYF
TGTGCCAGCAGTTTAGGGACAGGGAACTCCTACGAGCAGTACTTC
>TRBJ2-7|TRBD2|medium-sized|TRBV7-9
CASSPSGTRDYEQYF
TGTGCCAGCAGCCCCTCCGGGACTAGAGACTACGAGCAGTACTTC
>TRBJ2-7|TRBD1|.|TRBV5-5
CASSFTGEEQYF
TGTGCCAGCAGCTTTACAGGGGAAGAGCAGTACTTC
>TRBJ1-5|TRBD1|.|TRBV2
CASSGGQANQPQHF
TGTGCCAGCAGTGGAGGACAGGCGAATCAGCCCCAGCATTTT
>TRBJ1-5|.|medium-sized|TRBV15
CATSRDPGTRQPQHF
TGTGCCACCAGCAGAGATCCGGGTACCAGACAGCCCCAGCATTTT
>TRBJ1-4|.|large|TRBV28
CASSLSPGPLNEKLFF
TGTGCCAGCAGTTTAAGCCCGGGACCGCTTAATGAAAAACTGTTTTTT
>TRBJ2-1|TRBD2|medium-sized|TRBV30
CAWSFGLAINEQFF
TGTGCCTGGAGTTTCGGACTAGCGATCAATGAGCAGTTCTTC
>TRBJ1-1|.|few|TRBV30
CAWRVAGAEAFF
TGTGCCTGGAGGGTAGCGGGCGCTGAAGCTTTCTTT
>TRBJ1-5|TRBD1|medium-sized|TRBV12-3/TRBV12-4
CASRSGTGKNQPQHF
TGTGCCAGCAGAAGCGGGACAGGGAAAAATCAGCCCCAGCATTTT
>TRBJ2-7|TRBD1|medium-sized|TRBV13
CASSSETGVNYEQYF
TGTGCCAGCAGCTCCGAGACAGGGGTTAACTACGAGCAGTACTTC
>TRBJ1-1|TRBD1|few|TRBV2
CASRWDRGGVNTEAFF
TGTGCCAGCAGGTGGGACAGGGGAGGGGTGAACACTGAAGCTTTCTTT
>TRBJ1-3|.|medium-sized|TRBV5-6
CASSFGLSSGNTIYF
TGTGCCAGCAGCTTCGGGCTGAGCTCTGGAAACACCATATATTTT
>TRBJ1-1|.|few|TRBV20-1
CSVPRNTEAFF
TGCAGTGTCCCCCGGAACACTGAAGCTTTCTTT
>TRBJ1-2|.|medium-sized|TRBV6-1
CASSPHYGYTF
TGTGCCAGCAGTCCTCACTATGGCTACACCTTC
>TRBJ1-5|.|medium-sized|TRBV19
CASSIGLGSSNQPQHF
TGTGCCAGTAGTATAGGTCTGGGGTCGAGCAATCAGCCCCAGCATTTT
>TRBJ2-1|.|.|TRBV4-1
CASSQGDRLNEQFF
TGCGCCAGCAGCCAAGGGGACCGACTCAATGAGCAGTTCTTC
>TRBJ1-5|.|medium-sized|TRBV27
CASSLSVIQPQHF
TGTGCCAGCAGTTTATCAGTGATACAGCCCCAGCATTTT
>TRBJ1-2|.|medium-sized|TRBV19
CASKLSDFNYGYTF
TGTGCCAGTAAGCTATCGGATTTTAACTATGGCTACACCTTC
>TRBJ2-7|.|.|TRBV28
CASSSTWAGSHEQYF
TGTGCCAGCAGCTCGACCTGGGCAGGGAGCCACGAGCAGTACTTC
>TRBJ2-7|.|many|TRBV9
CASSVVDSAYEQYF
TGTGCCAGCAGCGTAGTGGACAGCGCATACGAGCAGTACTTC
>TRBJ2-7|.|few|TRBV28
CASSVRGPSYEQYF
TGTGCCAGCAGCGTCCGTGGGCCCAGCTACGAGCAGTACTTC
>TRBJ1-1|.|medium-sized|TRBV29-1
CSVVGGRDTEAFF
TGCAGCGTTGTCGGGGGGCGGGACACTGAAGCTTTCTTT
>TRBJ1-5|.|medium-sized|TRBV19
CASSIMDGDQPQHF
TGTGCCAGTAGTATAATGGACGGGGATCAGCCCCAGCATTTT
>TRBJ2-5|TRBD2|medium-sized|TRBV6-2/TRBV6-3
CASGSPRSGRVQETQYF
TGTGCCAGCGGAAGCCCCCGTAGCGGGAGGGTACAAGAGACCCAGTACTTC
>TRBJ2-2|.|.|TRBV5-4
CASSPIGGGTGELFF
TGTGCCAGCAGCCCGATCGGTGGGGGCACCGGGGAGCTGTTTTTT
>TRBJ1-1|.|few|TRBV5-1
CASSARVVDTEAFF
TGCGCCAGCAGCGCCAGGGTGGTCGACACTGAAGCTTTCTTT
>TRBJ1-1|.|medium-sized|TRBV9
CASSVKGDMNTEAFF
TGTGCCAGCAGCGTCAAGGGGGACATGAACACTGAAGCTTTCTTT